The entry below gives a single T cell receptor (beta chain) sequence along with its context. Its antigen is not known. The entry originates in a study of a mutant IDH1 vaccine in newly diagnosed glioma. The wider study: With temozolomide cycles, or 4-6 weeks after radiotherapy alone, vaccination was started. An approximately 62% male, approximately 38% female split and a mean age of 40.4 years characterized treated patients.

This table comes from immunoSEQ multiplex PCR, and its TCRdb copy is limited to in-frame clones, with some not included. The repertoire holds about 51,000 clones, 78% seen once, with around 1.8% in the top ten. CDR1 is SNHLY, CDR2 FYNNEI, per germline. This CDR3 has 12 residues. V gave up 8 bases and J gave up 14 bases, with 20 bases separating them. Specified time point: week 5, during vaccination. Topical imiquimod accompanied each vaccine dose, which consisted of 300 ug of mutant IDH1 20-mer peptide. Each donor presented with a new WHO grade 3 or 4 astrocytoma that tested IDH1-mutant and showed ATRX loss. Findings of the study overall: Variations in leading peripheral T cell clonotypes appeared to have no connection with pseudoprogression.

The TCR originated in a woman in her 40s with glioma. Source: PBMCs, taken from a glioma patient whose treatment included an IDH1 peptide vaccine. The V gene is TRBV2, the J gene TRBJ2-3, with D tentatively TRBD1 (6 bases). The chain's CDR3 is CASGGLTGTGYF. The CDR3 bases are TGTGCCAGCGGGGGCTTAACAGGGACGGGGTATTTT. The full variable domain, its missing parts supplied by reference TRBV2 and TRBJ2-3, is EPEVTQTPSHQVTQMGQEVILRCVPISNHLYFYWYRQILGQKVEFLVSFYNNEISEKSEIFDDQFSVERPDGSNFTLKIRSTKLEDSAMYFCASGGLTGTGYFGPGTRLTVL.